A selection of T cell receptor beta chains follows, all from one sample in a study of T cells after yellow fever vaccination. TCRdb reprocessed the 5' RACE reads with MiXCR, giving one entry per CDR3 protein. Of about 350,000 distinct CDR3 sequences listed, 11% are singletons. Specimen: PBMCs, collected on the day of the first yellow fever vaccination. These receptors were taken from a man aged 18 to 30 who received the YFV17D yellow fever vaccine. Both conserved end residues are part of each CDR3. Each record gives: clone size, J gene, D gene, V gene, CDR3 DNA, CDR3 protein. D genes are given only for firm matches. The size of a clone is reported for some rows only, either as once, few or many, or as a class for expanded clones.

few | TRBJ1-4 | - | TRBV5-1 | TGCGCCAGCAGCCTCCGTACGGGGTTAACTAATGAAAAACTGTTTTTT | CASSLRTGLTNEKLFF
few | TRBJ1-1 | - | TRBV28 | TGTGCCAGCAGTACAGGGACAATTTCGGACACTGAAGCTTTCTTT | CASSTGTISDTEAFF
few | TRBJ1-2 | - | TRBV5-1 | TGCGCCAGCAGCCCCAGCGGAGGGTCAAATGGCTACACCTTC | CASSPSGGSNGYTF
once | TRBJ2-7 | - | TRBV28 | TGTGCCAGCAGTCTCCGCCACTCCTACGAGCAGTACTTC | CASSLRHSYEQYF
- | TRBJ2-1 | - | TRBV5-1 | TGCGCCAGCAGCTTGGAACAGTCCTACAATGAGCAGTTCTTC | CASSLEQSYNEQFF
- | TRBJ1-4 | TRBD1 | TRBV18 | TGTGCCAGCTCACCGCGGAGGGGGCGAGGTGAAAAACTGTTTTTT | CASSPRRGRGEKLFF
- | TRBJ2-7 | - | TRBV19 | TGTGCCAGTAGTATAGATGTGGCCCGATTGAACGAGCAGTACTTC | CASSIDVARLNEQYF
few | TRBJ1-6 | - | TRBV4-3 | TGCGCCAGCAGCCAGGGGCCGGACGGTAATTCACCCCTCCACTTT | CASSQGPDGNSPLHF
many | TRBJ2-5 | TRBD2 | TRBV4-3 | TGCGCCAGCAGCCAACCGGAGGGTACTAGCGGAAAAGAGACCCAGTACTTC | CASSQPEGTSGKETQYF
few | TRBJ2-3 | - | TRBV29-1 | TGCAGCGTTGGGGGGCTAGCCCTGCTGAACACAGATACGCAGTATTTT | CSVGGLALLNTDTQYF
- | TRBJ2-3 | TRBD2 | TRBV11-2 | TGTGCCAGTTGGGACTATTCAGATACGCAGTATTTT | CASWDYSDTQYF
few | TRBJ2-3 | TRBD2 | TRBV4-3 | TGCGCCAGCAGCCAAGAGAAGCGGGGGGGAGATACGCAGTATTTT | CASSQEKRGGDTQYF
- | TRBJ2-2 | TRBD1 | TRBV6-2/TRBV6-3 | TGTGCCAGCAGGGCAGGGGGCATGAAGGACACCGGGGAGCTGTTTTTT | CASRAGGMKDTGELFF
- | TRBJ2-2 | TRBD1 | TRBV6-2/TRBV6-3 | TGTGCCAGCAGTTACGGGACAGCTATCGGGGAGCTGTTTTTT | CASSYGTAIGELFF
- | TRBJ2-3 | - | TRBV20-1 | TGCAGTGCTAGAGATCGGGCAGGGAGGCAGTATTTT | CSARDRAGRQYF
- | TRBJ1-1 | - | TRBV20-1 | TGCAGTGCTAGAGATCTAGGGTCCGTGAACACTGAAGCTTTCTTT | CSARDLGSVNTEAFF
- | TRBJ2-4 | TRBD1 | TRBV3-1 | TGTGCCGGCAGCCCAACAGGGGGAGAAAGCAATCAGTACTTC | CAGSPTGGESNQYF
- | TRBJ2-2 | TRBD1 | TRBV5-1 | TGCGCCAGCAGCTTGGCGCAGGGGGACACCGGGGAGCTGTTTTTT | CASSLAQGDTGELFF
- | TRBJ2-5 | TRBD2 | TRBV4-1 | TGCGCCAGCAGCCAAGTGTCTAGCGGGCGGGATACCCAGTACTTC | CASSQVSSGRDTQYF
- | TRBJ2-1 | - | TRBV20-1 | TGCAGTGCTAGAGACTTTCTTCTGCACAATGAGCAGTTCTTC | CSARDFLLHNEQFF
- | TRBJ2-1 | - | TRBV4-1 | TGCGCCAGCAGCCAAGAAGGACTACCTTCCTACAATGAGCAGTTCTTC | CASSQEGLPSYNEQFF
- | TRBJ2-7 | - | TRBV7-9 | TGTGCCAGCAGCCTTCGGGGGGCCTTCTACGAGCAGTACTTC | CASSLRGAFYEQYF
many | TRBJ1-2 | TRBD1 | TRBV7-2 | TGTGCCAGCACGTTGGACAGGGACCATGGCTACACCTTC | CASTLDRDHGYTF
- | TRBJ2-7 | - | TRBV5-1 | TGCGCCAGCAGCTTGGCCAGGGGATCAATCTTCGAGCAGTACTTC | CASSLARGSIFEQYF
few | TRBJ1-2 | - | TRBV19 | TGTGCCAGTAGTACCAGATACAGGGAAGGGTACTATGGCTACACCTTC | CASSTRYREGYYGYTF